One and the same sample provided the 21 T cell receptor beta chains below, sequenced in a study of cytomegalovirus exposure and HLA in healthy donors. Both 60 Vbeta primers and 13 Jbeta primers went into the PCR. Using immunoSEQ multiplex PCR, the repertoire was profiled, and TCRdb retains in-frame clones only, with some absent. This sample has over 150,000 clones; around 85% occur once, and the top ten carry roughly 1.9%. The sequencing input was PBMCs. The receptors here all came from a human donor in good health.

The V and J genes are TRBV6-7 and TRBJ1-6, with 8 bases fitting TRBD1. TRBV6-7 is labeled an ORF, and its function is uncertain. The CDR3 has 15 residues. V lost 8 bases to trimming and J lost 7 bases; unmatched junction nucleotides: 10. For the CDR3, the DNA is TGTGCCAGCTCGGCAGGGGGCTATGGAAATTCACCCCTCCACTTT. Protein sequence: CASSAGGYGNSPLHF.

The chain has TRBV7-2 and TRBJ1-5; no clear D. Germline V gene lookup returns CDR1 SGHTA and CDR2 FQGNSA. V dropped 5 bases and J dropped 4 bases, with 9 bases sitting between them. CDR3 length equals 13 residues. As DNA, the CDR3 is TGTGCCAGCAGCCTCGGGAGGAATCAGCCCCAGCATTTT. It codes for CASSLGRNQPQHF.

This clone occurred a few times. The chain links TRBV6-5 to TRBJ2-5; D is possibly TRBD2 (7 bases). The J call could be wrong; TRBJ2-7 is a better fit for the DNA end. The CDR3 has 15 amino acids. Germline V gene sequence: CDR1 MNHEY, CDR2 SVGAGI. CDR3 sequence: CASSPQGGGTYEQYF. The CDR3 DNA follows: TGTGCCAGCAGTCCCCAGGGAGGGGGTACCTACGAGCAGTACTTC.

CDR3 sequence reads: CASSGIKAGEKLFF. DNA of the CDR3: TGTGCCAGCAGTGGGATCAAAGCCGGGGAAAAACTGTTTTTT. This chain joins TRBV2 and TRBJ1-4; D gene ambiguous. The CDR3 loop spans 14 amino acids. The V end lost 4 bases, the J end lost 8 bases, and 14 bases lay between the germline ends. Germline V gives CDR1 SNHLY, CDR2 FYNNEI. Full variable domain (remainder filled in from reference TRBV2 and TRBJ1-4): EPEVTQTPSHQVTQMGQEVILRCVPISNHLYFYWYRQILGQKVEFLVSFYNNEISEKSEIFDDQFSVERPDGSNFTLKIRSTKLEDSAMYFCASSGIKAGEKLFFGSGTQLSVL.

The chain recombines TRBV6-4 with TRBJ1-6; a weak D match, TRBD1 (5 bases). Germline-derived CDR1 and CDR2 are MRHNA and SNTAGT. The V gene lost 0 bases and the J gene lost 7 bases, with 10 bases spanning the gap. This CDR3 has 15 residues. CDR3 DNA sequence: TGTGCCAGCAGTGACTCGAGTGGGGGGAATTCACCCCTCCACTTT. Residues: CASSDSSGGNSPLHF.

In its sample, this clone was seen a few times. CDR3 coding DNA: TGTGCCAGCAGCTTACTTTCTGGAAACACCATATATTTT. Its protein product is CASSLLSGNTIYF. J is TRBJ1-3 and V is TRBV11-2; D unclear. V dropped 2 bases and J dropped 1 base, with 3 bases sitting between them. This CDR3 region has 13 residues. From germline, CDR1 is SGHAT and CDR2 FQNNGV.

Regarding this clone: The sample contains more than one DNA sequence encoding this CDR3. V usage is TRBV5-1 and J usage is TRBJ1-2, with a weak D call TRBD1 (5 bases). CDR1 SGHRS and CDR2 YFSETQ come from the germline V gene. V was trimmed by 2 bases and J by 0 bases, leaving 5 bases between them. The CDR3 spans 13 residues. The CDR3 reads CASSLGANYGYTF. Written as DNA, the CDR3 is TGCGCCAGCAGCTTAGGGGCTAACTATGGCTACACCTTC.

V gene TRBV9 combines with J gene TRBJ2-1; TRBD2 agrees at 9 bases. Germline V gene lookup returns CDR1 SGDLS and CDR2 YYNGEE. With V trimmed by 3 bases and J by 4 bases, 5 bases remained unmatched. This CDR3 has 15 residues. In DNA form, the CDR3 reads TGTGCCAGCAGCGAGGCTAGCGGGGCTTACAATGAGCAGTTCTTC. It codes for CASSEASGAYNEQFF.

The CDR3 loop is CASRAEGAGGYTF. The DNA for the CDR3 is TGTGCCAGCAGGGCCGAGGGGGCGGGTGGCTACACCTTC. The J gene is TRBJ1-2, the V gene TRBV6-6, with TRBD1 matching 7 bases. The CDR3 totals 13 residues. With V trimmed by 6 bases and J by 7 bases, 8 bases remained unmatched. The germline V gene has CDR1 MNHNY and CDR2 SVGAGI (reference sequence).

The chain combines TRBV19 with TRBJ2-7; TRBD2 might be the D (5 bases). The CDR3 runs to 16 residues. From germline, CDR1 is LNHDA and CDR2 SQIVND (reference sequence). Trimming shortened V by 4 bases and J by 0 bases, and 16 bases separated the two germline ends. This chain's CDR3 is CASSTDRRKPSYEQYF. DNA of the CDR3: TGTGCCAGTAGTACCGATCGGAGGAAACCCTCCTACGAGCAGTACTTC.

The J gene is TRBJ2-2, the V gene TRBV18, with a possible D match to TRBD1 (5 bases). Per the germline V gene, CDR1 is KGHSH and CDR2 is LQKENI. This CDR3 is 17 amino acids long. V was trimmed by 0 bases and J by 5 bases, leaving 16 bases between them. The CDR3 nucleotides are TGTGCCAGCTCACCACCAGTTAAGGGGCAGAAGACCGGGGAGCTGTTTTTT. The encoded protein is CASSPPVKGQKTGELFF.

V and J are TRBV27 and TRBJ2-3; maybe TRBD2 (6 bases). This CDR3 has 13 amino acids. V lost 6 bases and J 3 bases, leaving 10 bases between the germline ends. CDR1 and CDR2 from the germline V gene are MNHEY and SMNVEV (reference sequence). CDR3 region: CASRLASTDTQYF. The DNA for the CDR3 is TGTGCCAGCAGACTAGCTTCAACAGATACGCAGTATTTT.

The chain couples TRBV4-1 to TRBJ2-2, with a weak D call TRBD1 (6 bases). There are 15 residues in the CDR3. V lost 1 base and J 3 bases, leaving 9 bases between the germline ends. The germline V gene encodes CDR1 MGHRA and CDR2 YSYEKL. CDR3 sequence reads: CASSQVSGDTGELFF. The DNA for the CDR3 is TGCGCCAGCAGCCAAGTTTCAGGGGACACCGGGGAGCTGTTTTTT.

The gene calls are TRBV27 and TRBJ1-2; 7 nucleotides line up with TRBD1. CDR3 size: 13 residues. Trimming at V came to 5 bases and at J to 4 bases, leaving 4 bases not matched to a gene. CDR1 and CDR2 (germline): MNHEY, SMNVEV (reference sequence). The CDR3 reads CASSSRDSYGYTF. CDR3 in DNA: TGTGCCAGCAGTAGTAGGGACAGCTATGGCTACACCTTC.

The J gene is TRBJ1-2, the V gene TRBV18; perhaps TRBD1 as D (6 bases). Trimming shortened V by 4 bases and J by 0 bases, and 12 bases separated the two germline ends. Germline V gene data show CDR1 as KGHSH and CDR2 as LQKENI. The CDR3 has 15 amino acids. CDR3 nucleotides: TGTGCCAGCTCACGTACAGGGATCTCTAACTATGGCTACACCTTC. Its translation is CASSRTGISNYGYTF.

This rearrangement joins TRBV14 to TRBJ1-2, with D possibly matching TRBD1 (6 bases). The CDR3 spans 15 residues. Germline V gene sequence: CDR1 SGHDN, CDR2 FVKESK. V dropped 4 bases and J dropped 7 bases, with 19 bases sitting between them. The CDR3 loop is CASSPPRGGRRGYTF. The CDR3 DNA reads as TGTGCCAGCAGCCCACCCCGGGGGGGCAGACGTGGCTACACCTTC. The full variable domain, in which reference TRBV14 and TRBJ1-2 provide the parts outside the CDR3, is EAGVTQFPSHSVIEKGQTVTLRCDPISGHDNLYWYRRVMGKEIKFLLHFVKESKQDESGMPNNRFLAERTGGTYSTLKVQPAELEDSGVYFCASSPPRGGRRGYTFGSGTRLTVV.

In DNA, the CDR3 is TGTGCCAGCAGCCCTGAAACAACGTACCGACAAGAGACCCAGTACTTC. It translates to CASSPETTYRQETQYF. The chain recombines TRBV7-2 with TRBJ2-5; D uncertain. V was trimmed by 5 bases and J by 2 bases, leaving 18 bases between them. Germline values: CDR1 SGHTA, CDR2 FQGNSA. The CDR3 has 16 residues.

This chain connects TRBV19 to TRBJ1-4, with 7 nucleotides matching TRBD1. The CDR3 spans 12 residues. Germline CDR1 reads LNHDA; CDR2 reads SQIVND (reference sequence). V shed 6 bases and J 7 bases; nucleotides not matched to a gene: 2. The CDR3 spells CASSQGGEKLFF. The CDR3 DNA reads as TGTGCCAGTAGCCAGGGGGGTGAAAAACTGTTTTTT. The full variable domain, in which reference TRBV19 and TRBJ1-4 provide the parts outside the CDR3, is DGGITQSPKYLFRKEGQNVTLSCEQNLNHDAMYWYRQDPGQGLRLIYYSQIVNDFQKGDIAEGYSVSREKKESFPLTVTSAQKNPTAFYLCASSQGGEKLFFGSGTQLSVL.

This clone was recorded a few times. The chain recombines TRBV19 with TRBJ1-2; D is ambiguous. The germline V and J ends were trimmed by 5 bases and 4 bases, with 5 bases remaining between them. CDR3 size: 11 residues. The germline gives CDR1 LNHDA, CDR2 SQIVND (reference sequence). As DNA, the CDR3 is TGTGCCAGTAGTCCAGGCTATGGCTACACCTTC. It encodes CASSPGYGYTF.

The chain joins TRBV6-1 to TRBJ1-2; no reliable D call. There are 14 residues in the CDR3. Germline V gene data show CDR1 as MNHNS and CDR2 as SASEGT. Trimming pared 4 bases from V and 4 bases from J, leaving 13 bases between. CDR3 in amino acids: CASSVYSDSYGYTF. The CDR3 bases are TGTGCCAGCAGTGTGTACTCAGACTCCTATGGCTACACCTTC.

This clone showed up just a few times. The CDR3 reads CASSQASGGNEQFF. In DNA form, the CDR3 reads TGTGCCAGCAGCCAGGCTAGCGGGGGTAATGAGCAGTTCTTC. The chain recombines TRBV4-2 with TRBJ2-1; TRBD2 matches at 10 bases. This CDR3 is built from 14 residues. Losses at the gene ends were 3 bases for V and 7 bases for J; bases not matched to a gene: 3. Germline V lookup: CDR1 LGHNA, CDR2 YNFKEQ.